This T cell receptor beta chain is from a study of T cells after posttransplantation cyclophosphamide. Germline V gene sequence: CDR1 MDHEN, CDR2 SYDVKM. Deletions cut 6 bases from V and 4 bases from J, with 13 bases between. The CDR3 extends over 14 amino acids. This clone was seen at least ten times. The method was immunoSEQ multiplex PCR; TCRdb's version includes in-frame clones alone and lacks a portion of them. The data show about 30,000 clones, none appearing only once, with 2.7% held by the ten largest. The sample consisted of PBMCs. V is TRBV28 and J is TRBJ2-1; weak D call: TRBD2 (6 bases). The clonotype originates from a woman aged 60 to 75 in good health, CMV-negative, and a related stem cell transplant donor. In nucleotides, the CDR3 is TGTGCCAGCAGCCTTAGCGGACCATACAATGAGCAGTTCTTC. Its translation: CASSLSGPYNEQFF.